This TCR beta chain was sequenced for a study of T cells in localized non-small cell lung cancer (dated by TCRdb to 2020 to 2022). In terms of the full investigation: T cell repertoires of 236 early-stage NSCLC patients were analyzed, with tumors being compared against uninvolved tumor-adjacent lungs. The cohort consisted of about 240 treatment-naive NSCLC patients whose localized lung tumors had been resected. The mean age of the NSCLC patients was less than 70 years, with about 120 men and 85 to 110 women. The investigation overall reported the following: A median of approximately 53 of the top 100 tumor clones turned up in the paired uninvolved adjacent lung, and roughly 28 of those clones also ranked among the top 100 of that same adjacent lung. Because the study design was exploratory, TCR variables were selected using unadjusted p-values without false-discovery rate correction. Higher T cell density in blood was associated with longer overall survival, whereas higher clonality in adjacent lung was associated with shorter survival. Uninvolved tumor-adjacent lung showed the highest T cell clonality, higher than tumor, which suggests more focused antigenic responses in the uninvolved tumor-adjacent lung. Because multi-region sequencing of the tumors was not done, intratumor heterogeneity could not be ruled out.

V is reduced by 4 bases and J by 8 bases, leaving a spacing of 12 bases between them. The CDR3 contains 12 residues, cysteine and phenylalanine counted. Of all the DNA, just the CDR3 is kept, 36 bases in frame from base 1. CDR1 and CDR2, looked up from the germline V gene, are SQVTM and ANQGSEA. TCR beta CDR3 regions were sequenced from DNA using the immunoSEQ Assay. On the authors' methods: T cell density was computed as TCR beta template counts normalized to usable DNA estimated by amplifying housekeeping genes. Richness was estimated using the preseqR package, with extrapolation to 400,000 templates for PBMC samples and to 120,000 templates for tissue samples. Clonality was taken to be one minus Pielou's evenness. Tissue-enriched TCRs were identified by differential abundance testing using productive amino-acid clonotypes, minimum total count 5 and alpha 0.1. The Jaccard Index and the Morisita Overlap Index were used to measure how much the repertoires overlapped between compartments. GLIPH clustered TCR beta CDR3s with public tetramer-defined viral CDR3s; viral motifs required at least three viral sequences plus V-gene enrichment. TCRdb holds this immuneACCESS table with in-frame rearrangements only. Some clones are missing; in checked studies, unresolved V genes explain under half, and the rest has no known cause. V, J and clone size reflect that table, while D and trimming were determined from the DNA. Across this sample there are more than 100,000 clones, with 80% to 90% seen only once. The ten top clones hold about 1.5% of the sample.

At diagnosis, tumor, uninvolved tumor-adjacent lung and peripheral blood were collected and then preserved as a mix of FFPE and fresh-frozen material. For TCR repertoire profiling, blood samples were analyzed in the form of peripheral blood mononuclear cells. Regarding this clone: Its antigen is still unknown. The record has no base qualities; no much larger clone is one base away.

The chain links TRBV29-1 with TRBJ2-1; the D gene is perhaps TRBD1, from 5 matching bases. The clonotype originates from a female donor of 60 years or more with stage I lung adenocarcinoma. The sequences come from peripheral blood, collected before any cancer treatment. The DNA is as follows: TGCAGCGTTGTGGGGCAGGGCGATGAGCAGTTCTTC. Its protein is CSVVGQGDEQFF.